Detailed here is one T cell receptor beta chain. Its antigen target is currently unknown. Within one base of it there is no much larger clone, and no base qualities were kept. Per the germline V gene, LGHNA is the CDR1 and YSLEER is the CDR2. The CDR3 holds 16 amino acids from the cysteine to the phenylalanine. Just the 48-base CDR3 DNA is kept, in frame starting at base 1. Trimming takes 0 bases from V and 4 bases from J, and the germline ends sit 15 bases apart. This sample stems from a study of blood T cell repertoires in COVID-19 (dated by TCRdb to 2020 to 2021). General notes on the study: Samples from collaborators originated in the United States, Italy and Spain and spanned both the acute and convalescent phases of COVID-19. Deeply sampled blood TCRbeta repertoires from subjects exposed to, actively infected with, or recovered from COVID-19 were included in the dataset. The repertoires were made available in a free public database intended to serve as a resource for research on the immune response to SARS-CoV-2. Samples came from the ongoing ImmuneRACE study (first 160 participants) plus 1,254 subjects from 6 global collaborators. Where available, HLA class I and class II types were taken from metadata supplied by the sample provider and were not determined by assay-based typing. A de-identified subject ID, COVID-19 status, age in years and sex were almost always included in the sample metadata. The material from the prospective study consisted of cDNA or gDNA derived from T cells, B-cell-depleted T cells, or PBMCs.

TCRbeta CDR3 regions were amplified from genomic DNA using the immunoSEQ Assay, a bias-controlled multiplex PCR. Per the original workflow: Within the assay, amplification of reference gene primers was used to estimate how many nucleated cells each sample contained. To quantify the absolute abundance of each unique TCRbeta CDR3 rearrangement, sequence reads were collapsed and filtered. For each sample, productive Simpson clonality was calculated as the square root of Simpson's diversity index over productive rearrangements. TCRdb limited this immuneACCESS table to in-frame rearrangements with V and J called. A share of clones is missing; checked studies link under half to unresolved V genes, and the rest is unexplained. That table furnishes V, J and clone size, whereas the DNA furnished D and trimming. This sample holds roughly 40,000 clones; roughly 84% were observed only once. 55% to 70% of the sample is taken by the ten largest.

What the study reported, not specific to this receptor: The quantity of clinical and demographic metadata differed by source and by participant and was supplied without curation.

Whole blood was collected in K2EDTA tubes by collaborating institutions according to the institutions' own protocols. Collaborator samples were shipped for TCRbeta analysis as frozen whole blood, isolated PBMCs, or DNA extracted from either sample type. The specimen was peripheral blood. This clonotype was sampled from a man aged 70 or older with acute or convalescent COVID-19. The chain employs TRBV4-3 and TRBJ1-1, and TRBD1 may be the D gene, going by 6 matching bases. The sequenced DNA: TGCGCCAGCAGCCAAGATCCACAGGGTGAGGGCACTGAAGCTTTCTTT. It translates as CASSQDPQGEGTEAFF.